The clone carrying this T cell receptor (beta chain) was observed at least ten times. Its specificity is not known. Time point here: pre-sensitization, week 0. Treatment specified: therapeutic diphenylcyclopropenone sensitization with weekly scalp DPC. Sample donors consisted of patients with alopecia, aged 18 to 70 years, who were suitable for DPC. This sample was taken from a study of human T cells and chemical hapten exposure. Germline CDR1 and CDR2: MNHEY and SVGAGI. This CDR3 is built from 11 residues. V was clipped by 7 bases and J by 9 bases, with 12 bases between them. General study results and limits: Expanded TCRs clustered into significantly more large CDR3 similarity groups than controls, the analysis revealed. Because they had alopecia, donors may respond immunologically unlike healthy people.

During construction of the library, unique molecular identifiers were attached to individual cDNA molecules for quantitative, reproducible TCR counting. TCRdb processed the RACE reads anew with MiXCR; each CDR3 protein has one entry. The table lists more than 300,000 distinct CDR3 sequences, 5.5% of them singletons. This chain uses TRBV6-5 with TRBJ2-5; D is perhaps TRBD2 (6 bases). The specimen comprised whole blood, sampled in connection with sensitization to the hapten diphenylcyclopropenone (DPC). This TCR was recovered from a woman aged 18-29 years with alopecia areata. Some clones in this sample may be carry-over from other donors' samples. The CDR3 nucleotides read TGTGCCAGCAATGACGGACTATCCCAGTACTTC. This codes for CASNDGLSQYF.